This T cell receptor beta chain is drawn from a study of long-term antiretroviral therapy in people with HIV. Study results and limitations: After ART, diversity increased yet remained lower than transplant donor controls.

About this clone itself: Its antigen is still unknown.

An immunoSEQ assay, version v3.0, was performed at survey level. Sequenced by immunoSEQ multiplex PCR; TCRdb stores in-frame clones only, minus some. The data hold 20,000 to 25,000 clones, with 90% to 95% observed a single time. The CDR3 covers 14 residues. With 1 base clipped from V and 2 bases from J, the junction kept 1 base outside the gene matches. Germline V gene lookup returns CDR1 SGDLS and CDR2 YYNGEE. Here the sequenced sample was unsorted PBMCs, taken 7.6 years after starting antiretroviral therapy. The sequence was obtained from a woman between 35 and 50 years old with HIV. The chain carries TRBV9 and TRBJ2-3; TRBD2 agrees at 7 bases. CDR3 nucleotide sequence: TGTGCCAGCAGCGTAAGCGGGAACACAGATACGCAGTATTTT. Translation gives CASSVSGNTDTQYF.